The clone carrying this T cell receptor (beta chain) occurred once. Its antigen is undetermined. The junction departs from the called germline gene at one end, perhaps through a read error. The sample comes from a study of blood T cells in healthy people across ages. In the study overall: About one barcoded TCR beta cDNA was captured per two T cells.

Combining a sample-barcoded 5' primer with a J-beta primer mix, a second PCR ran for roughly 7 to 12 cycles. TCRdb used MiXCR to reprocess the 5' RACE reads, holding one entry per CDR3 protein. The table records roughly 1.7 million distinct CDR3 sequences, approximately 32% of them present only once. CDR3 length: 15 amino acids. Germline V gene data show CDR1 as MNHNS and CDR2 as SASEGT. Overall study results and limits: Any changes in expanded clonotypes were possibly confounded, as donor CMV status remained unknown.

This clonotype was obtained from a woman under 40 in good health. This chain connects TRBV6-1 to TRBJ2-3; 10 bases match TRBD1. The sample taken for sequencing was blood. The CDR3 here is CACSPGQGSCDTQYF. CDR3 nucleotides: TGTGCCTGCAGCCCGGGACAGGGGTCCTGTGATACGCAGTATTTT.